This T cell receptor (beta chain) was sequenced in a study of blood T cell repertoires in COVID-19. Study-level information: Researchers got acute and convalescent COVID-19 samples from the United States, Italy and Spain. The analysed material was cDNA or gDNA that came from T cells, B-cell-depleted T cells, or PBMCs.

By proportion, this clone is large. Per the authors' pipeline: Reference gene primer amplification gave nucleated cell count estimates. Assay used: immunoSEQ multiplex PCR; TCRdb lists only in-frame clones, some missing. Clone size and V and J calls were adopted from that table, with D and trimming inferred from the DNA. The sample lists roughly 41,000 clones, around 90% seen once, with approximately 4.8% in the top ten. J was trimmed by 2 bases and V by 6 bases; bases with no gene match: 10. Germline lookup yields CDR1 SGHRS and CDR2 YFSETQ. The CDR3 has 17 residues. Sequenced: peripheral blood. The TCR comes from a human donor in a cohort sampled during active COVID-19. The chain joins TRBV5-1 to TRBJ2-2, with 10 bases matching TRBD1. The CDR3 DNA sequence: TGCGCCAGCACCTCGAGGAGGACAGGGGGTAACACCGGGGAGCTGTTTTTT. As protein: CASTSRRTGGNTGELFF.